Listed below are T cell receptor beta chains from one sample, sequenced in a study of OX40 agonist ivuxolimab in advanced cancers. The table came from immunoSEQ multiplex PCR; TCRdb's copy has only in-frame clones and leaves some out. Of tens of thousands of clones listed, over 85% are singletons. The specimen comprised CD4+ or CD8+ T cells sorted from blood, sampled in a trial of the OX40 agonist ivuxolimab. The source of these receptors is an adult with an advanced solid tumor such as melanoma, head and neck, liver or kidney cancer. CDR3s include the opening cysteine and the closing phenylalanine or tryptophan. The D gene is left open where the match is weak. Expanded clones get a size class; other rows say once, few or many, or leave the size out.

V	J	size	D	CDR3	DNA
TRBV4-2	TRBJ1-5	.	TRBD1	CASSVDRGNQPQHF	TGTGCCAGCAGCGTGGACAGGGGCAATCAGCCCCAGCATTTT
TRBV11-2	TRBJ1-3	.	.	CASSLDRAGNGNTIYF	TGTGCCAGCAGCTTAGACCGCGCGGGGAACGGAAACACCATATATTTT
TRBV28	TRBJ1-5	few	.	CASCGSNQPQHF	TGTGCCAGCTGCGGTAGCAATCAGCCCCAGCATTTT
TRBV7-6	TRBJ2-1	.	TRBD2	CASSLVTSGGFNNDEQFF	TGTGCCAGCAGCTTAGTCACTAGCGGGGGGTTTAATAACGATGAGCAGTTCTTC
TRBV7-8	TRBJ2-7	.	TRBD2	CASSWERGNSYEQYF	TGTGCCAGCAGCTGGGAGCGGGGGAACTCCTACGAGCAGTACTTC
TRBV5-1	TRBJ2-3	.	.	CASSAGASGTDTQYF	TGCGCCAGCAGCGCAGGGGCTAGTGGAACAGATACGCAGTATTTT
TRBV7-6	TRBJ2-7	.	TRBD1	CASSSGQGMGYEQYF	TGTGCCAGCAGCTCCGGACAGGGAATGGGATACGAGCAGTACTTC
TRBV7-9	TRBJ2-3	.	TRBD1	CASSSDRADTQYF	TGTGCCAGCAGCTCCGACAGGGCAGATACGCAGTATTTT
TRBV5-4	TRBJ2-7	.	.	CASSPGFVSGYEQYF	TGTGCCAGCAGCCCAGGATTCGTTAGCGGCTACGAGCAGTACTTC
TRBV28	TRBJ1-6	.	TRBD1	CAIHPGTGGGSPLHF	TGTGCCATCCATCCCGGGACAGGGGGCGGTTCACCCCTCCACTTT
TRBV5-6	TRBJ2-7	.	.	CASSFFPLAAQSYEQYF	TGTGCCAGCAGCTTTTTCCCCTTGGCAGCTCAATCCTACGAGCAGTACTTC
TRBV27	TRBJ2-3	.	TRBD2	CASSSLGLAGGNTDTQYF	TGTGCCAGCAGTTCCCTCGGACTAGCGGGGGGTAACACAGATACGCAGTATTTT
TRBV10-3	TRBJ2-7	.	TRBD2	CAIRVGLAGGPSYEQYF	TGTGCCATCAGGGTGGGACTAGCGGGAGGGCCGAGTTACGAGCAGTACTTC
TRBV7-2	TRBJ1-2	.	TRBD1	CASSPDRVYGYTF	TGTGCCAGCAGTCCGGACAGGGTCTATGGCTACACCTTC
TRBV14	TRBJ2-1	.	.	CASSQVFQQFF	TGTGCCAGCAGCCAAGTTTTTCAGCAGTTCTTC
TRBV7-2	TRBJ2-1	.	.	CASSLAPSPGGSYNEQFF	TGTGCCAGCAGCTTAGCCCCCAGTCCCGGGGGCTCCTACAATGAGCAGTTCTTC
TRBV9	TRBJ2-7	.	TRBD2	CASSAGLAGVEQYF	TGTGCCAGCAGCGCTGGACTAGCGGGAGTCGAGCAGTACTTC
TRBV7-6	TRBJ1-1	.	.	CASSGGPNTEAFF	TGTGCCAGCAGCGGAGGACCGAACACTGAAGCTTTCTTT
TRBV9	TRBJ1-4	once	.	CASSVAVGNEKLFF	TGTGCCAGCAGCGTAGCTGTAGGGAATGAAAAACTGTTTTTT
TRBV9	TRBJ2-7	.	.	CASSVGWSSSYEQYF	TGTGCCAGCAGCGTAGGTTGGAGTTCGAGTTACGAGCAGTACTTC
TRBV7-9	TRBJ2-5	few	.	CASSTQAPGTQYF	TGTGCCAGCAGCACACAGGCCCCAGGGACCCAGTACTTC
TRBV6-1	TRBJ1-1	.	.	CASTTLPGARTEAFF	TGTGCCAGCACTACCCTACCGGGGGCGCGCACTGAAGCTTTCTTT
TRBV7-2	TRBJ1-2	once	.	CASSFGNYGYTF	TGTGCCAGCAGCTTCGGAAACTATGGCTACACCTTC
TRBV7-2	TRBJ2-5	.	.	CASSPLRAETQYF	TGTGCCAGCAGCCCCCTCCGTGCAGAGACCCAGTACTTC
TRBV18	TRBJ2-3	.	.	CASSPRSADTQYF	TGTGCCAGCTCCCCAAGGAGTGCAGATACGCAGTATTTT
TRBV28	TRBJ1-1	.	TRBD1	CASSPRTGLHTEAFF	TGTGCCAGCAGTCCCCGGACAGGGCTCCACACTGAAGCTTTCTTT
TRBV15	TRBJ1-2	.	.	CATSRDAATTNYGYTF	TGTGCCACCAGCAGAGATGCGGCGACGACTAACTATGGCTACACCTTC
TRBV7-2	TRBJ2-7	.	TRBD1	CASSLARTGSEQYF	TGTGCCAGCAGCTTAGCAAGGACAGGGAGCGAGCAGTACTTC
TRBV5-1	TRBJ2-1	.	TRBD1	CASSSGTGARGYNEQFF	TGCGCCAGCAGCTCCGGGACAGGGGCCCGGGGATACAATGAGCAGTTCTTC
TRBV19	TRBJ1-2	.	TRBD1	CASSTPLTGGLNYGYTF	TGTGCCAGTAGTACCCCACTCACAGGGGGCCTCAACTATGGCTACACCTTC